This T cell receptor (beta chain) was retrieved from a study of T cell repertoires in cytomegalovirus infection. In the study overall: In public TCR beta signatures, there were indications of both CMV infection and matching HLA type.

TCRdb called the reads again in MiXCR, with one record for every CDR3 protein. The profile shows roughly 150,000 distinct CDR3 sequences, roughly a quarter of them singletons. The V and J ends lost 3 bases and 5 bases, in that order; junction bases with no gene match: 5. The germline gives CDR1 DFQATT, CDR2 SNEGSKA (reference sequence). The CDR3 runs 13 residues. General observations from the study: What dominated the ex vivo response were HLA-C-restricted CMV-specific TCR beta clonotypes. Cumulated frequencies of public TCR beta families served to identify carriers of CMV plus the relevant HLA.

As to this clonotype: Its matching antigen is unknown.

The chain couples TRBV20-1 to TRBJ1-2; 8 nucleotides align to TRBD1. This TCR came from a human donor in good health (CMV status not recorded). Some clones in this sample may be carry-over from other donors' samples. The sample comprised PBMCs. CDR3 in amino acids: CSASQDRDYGYTF. DNA for the CDR3: TGCAGTGCTAGCCAGGACAGGGATTATGGCTACACCTTC.